These 9 T cell receptor beta chains originate from one sample sequenced in a study of beta chain features in type 1 diabetes. Sequenced material consisted of expressed TCRB transcripts (all of the isolated RNA was reverse transcribed). Method: immunoSEQ multiplex PCR; TCRdb's copy keeps in-frame clones and lacks some. This table holds roughly 350,000 clones, more than 9.5% found once. Specimen: naive CD4+ T cells from blood. Every receptor here comes from a woman in her twenties or thirties in good health.

The chain employs TRBV2 and TRBJ2-7, with 10 bases identical to TRBD2. CDR1 is SNHLY, CDR2 FYNNEI, per germline. This CDR3 comprises 14 residues. The V and J ends lost 2 bases and 6 bases, in that order; junction bases with no gene match: 4. The CDR3 coding sequence is TGTGCCAGCAGTGAAAGGCTAGCGGGAGTCGAGCAGTACTTC. Translating it yields CASSERLAGVEQYF.

The J gene is TRBJ1-2, the V gene TRBV28; no clear D gene. V lost 5 bases, J lost 5 bases, and 12 bases lay in between. The germline gives CDR1 MDHEN, CDR2 SYDVKM. There are 13 residues in the CDR3. As DNA, the CDR3 is TGTGCCAGCAGTACGACAAGCCCTTATGGCTACACCTTC. Encoded protein: CASSTTSPYGYTF.

The rearrangement joins TRBV7-9 to TRBJ2-1; 8 bases map to TRBD2. CDR3 length equals 14 residues. CDR1 is SEHNR, CDR2 FQNEAQ, per germline (reference sequence). After removal of 8 bases from V and 6 bases from J, the junction contained 9 bases not matched to a gene. The CDR3 loop reads CASEPSGSSNEQFF. CDR3 DNA sequence: TGTGCCAGCGAACCAAGCGGGAGTAGCAATGAGCAGTTCTTC.

This clone was seen a few times. This sequence joins TRBV7-2 and TRBJ2-2, with 13 bases identical to TRBD2. The V segment lost 1 base and the J segment 7 bases; nucleotides outside the gene matches: 9. The CDR3 has 18 residues. Germline CDR1 is SGHTA and CDR2 is FQGNSA. CDR3 protein: CASSLDLLAGGPGGELFF. The CDR3, as DNA: TGTGCCAGCAGCTTAGACTTACTAGCGGGAGGGCCGGGCGGGGAGCTGTTTTTT.

The rearrangement links TRBV6-1 to TRBJ2-7; D remains unclear. Trimming stripped 7 bases from V and 2 bases from J, with 15 bases between. Germline CDR1 is MNHNS and CDR2 is SASEGT. There are 14 residues in the CDR3. CDR3 amino acids: CASTLSRLPYEQYF. CDR3 coding DNA: TGTGCCAGCACCCTAAGCCGTCTTCCCTACGAGCAGTACTTC.

This clone was seen a handful of times. The chain recombines TRBV7-9 with TRBJ1-5; unclear D gene. Germline CDR1 SEHNR, CDR2 FQNEAQ (reference sequence). This CDR3 is built from 16 residues. V lost 1 base and J lost 3, with 13 bases in between. CDR3: CASSLGGVSSNQPQHF. CDR3 nucleotide sequence: TGTGCCAGCAGCTTAGGCGGGGTAAGCTCCAATCAGCCCCAGCATTTT.

The chain carries TRBV7-9 and TRBJ2-1, with D perhaps matching TRBD1 (5 bases). This CDR3 contains 15 residues. V was trimmed by 2 bases and J by 0 bases, leaving 8 bases between them. CDR1 and CDR2 from the germline V gene are SEHNR and FQNEAQ (reference sequence). The CDR3 coding sequence is TGTGCCAGCAGCTTACACAGGAGCTCCTACAATGAGCAGTTCTTC. The encoded protein is CASSLHRSSYNEQFF.

V and J are TRBV28 and TRBJ2-6; TRBD2 might be the D (5 bases). Germline values: CDR1 MDHEN, CDR2 SYDVKM. V gave up 2 bases and J gave up 3 bases, with 8 bases separating them. The CDR3 extends over 15 amino acids. For the CDR3, the DNA is TGTGCCAGCAGTTTAGTGGGAGATGGGGCCAACGTCCTGACTTTC. Translation gives CASSLVGDGANVLTF.

The CDR3 loop reads CASSQRDRGNEKLFF. DNA of the CDR3: TGCGCCAGCAGCCAGAGGGACAGGGGTAATGAAAAACTGTTTTTT. The chain is built from TRBV4-3 and TRBJ1-4; the match to TRBD1 covers 10 bases. V lost 3 bases to trimming and J lost 4 bases; unmatched junction nucleotides: 2. The CDR3 is 15 residues long. CDR1 is LGHNA, CDR2 YSLEER, per germline.